Sequencing of this T cell receptor beta chain was carried out in a study of OX40 agonist ivuxolimab in advanced cancers. Study summary: Mean age around 60 years, range 23 to 79; around 80% male. There were three patients with partial responses, one having hepatocellular carcinoma and two cutaneous melanoma. General study points: Expanded clones were, on average, more numerous in CD8+ T cells than in CD4+.

Profiling relied on immunoSEQ multiplex PCR, and the TCRdb table lists in-frame clones only, not all of them. The sample has 96,000 or so clones; approximately 80% are singletons. Germline CDR1 reads SGHNT; CDR2 reads YENEEA. CDR3 length: 11 residues. The V gene lost 0 bases and the J gene lost 6 bases, with 0 bases spanning the gap. This clone was recorded only once. Its antigen remains unknown. Sequenced here: CD4+ or CD8+ T cells sorted from blood, sampled in a trial of the OX40 agonist ivuxolimab. This TCR derives from an adult with an advanced solid tumor such as melanoma, head and neck, liver or kidney cancer. The rearrangement links TRBV11-3 to TRBJ2-1; D is unclear. CDR3: CASSLDNEQFF. The CDR3 DNA follows: TGTGCCAGCAGCTTAGACAATGAGCAGTTCTTC.